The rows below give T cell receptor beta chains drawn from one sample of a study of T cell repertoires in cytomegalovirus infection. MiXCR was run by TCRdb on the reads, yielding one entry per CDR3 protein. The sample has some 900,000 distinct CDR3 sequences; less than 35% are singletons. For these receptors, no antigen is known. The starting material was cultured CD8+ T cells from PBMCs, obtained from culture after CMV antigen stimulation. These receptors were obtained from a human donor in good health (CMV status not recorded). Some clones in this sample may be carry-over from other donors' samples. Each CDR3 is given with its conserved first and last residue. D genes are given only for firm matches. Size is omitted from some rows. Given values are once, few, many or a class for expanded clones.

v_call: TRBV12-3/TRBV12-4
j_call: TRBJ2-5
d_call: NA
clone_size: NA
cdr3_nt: TGTGCCAGCAGAATAACGGGATTCCAAGAGACCCAGTACTTC
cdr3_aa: CASRITGFQETQYF

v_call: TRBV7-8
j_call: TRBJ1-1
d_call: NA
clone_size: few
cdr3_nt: TGTGCCAGCAGCTTAGCAACGGGGGCGGTCACTGAAGCTTTCTTT
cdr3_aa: CASSLATGAVTEAFF

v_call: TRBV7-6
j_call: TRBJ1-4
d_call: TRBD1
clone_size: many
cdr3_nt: TGTGCCAGCAGCGGACAGGAGGGGGATGAAAAACTGTTTTTT
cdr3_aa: CASSGQEGDEKLFF

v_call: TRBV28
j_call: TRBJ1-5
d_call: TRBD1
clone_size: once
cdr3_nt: TGTGCCAGCAGTAGCGGGACAGGGGGCGTTTCGCAGCCCCAGCATTTT
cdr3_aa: CASSSGTGGVSQPQHF

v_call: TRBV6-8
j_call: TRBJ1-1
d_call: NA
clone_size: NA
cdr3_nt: TGTGCCAGCAGTTTGAGACCTGGCGGGGACACTGAAGCTTTCTTT
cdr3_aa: CASSLRPGGDTEAFF

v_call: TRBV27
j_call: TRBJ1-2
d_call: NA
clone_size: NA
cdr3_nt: TGTGCCAGCAGGGCTGGGGGCGCGGGAGAGGGCTACACCTTC
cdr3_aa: CASRAGGAGEGYTF

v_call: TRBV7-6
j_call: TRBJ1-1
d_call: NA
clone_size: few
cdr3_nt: TGTGCCAGCACCCTGCGACAGCAAGCTTTCTTT
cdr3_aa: CASTLRQQAFF

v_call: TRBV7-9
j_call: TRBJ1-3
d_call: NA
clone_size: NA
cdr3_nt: TGTGCCAGCAGCTCCGGCGTTATGACTAACTCTGGAAACACCATATATTTT
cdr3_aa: CASSSGVMTNSGNTIYF

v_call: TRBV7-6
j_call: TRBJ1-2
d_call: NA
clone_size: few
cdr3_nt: TGTGCCAGCGGCGGGGGTCCGACAAACTATGGCTACACCTTC
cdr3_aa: CASGGGPTNYGYTF

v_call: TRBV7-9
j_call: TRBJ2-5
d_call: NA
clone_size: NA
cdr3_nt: TGTGCCAGCAGCCCCCCGCCGGCTCAGCAAGAGACCCAGTACTTC
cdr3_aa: CASSPPPAQQETQYF

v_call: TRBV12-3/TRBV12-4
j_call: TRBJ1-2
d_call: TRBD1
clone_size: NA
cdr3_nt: TGTGCCAGCAGTTATATCCCAGGGGGCGCATATGGCTACACCTTC
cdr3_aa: CASSYIPGGAYGYTF

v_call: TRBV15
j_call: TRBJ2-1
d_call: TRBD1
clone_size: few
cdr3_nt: TGTGCCGCCGCCGGGACAGGGATTAATGAGCAGTTCTTC
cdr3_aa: CAAAGTGINEQFF

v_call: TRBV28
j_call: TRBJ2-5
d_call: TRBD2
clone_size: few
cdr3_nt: TGTGCCAGCAGTTTATGGGCTAGCGGAGAGACCCAGTACTTT
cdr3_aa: CASSLWASGETQYF

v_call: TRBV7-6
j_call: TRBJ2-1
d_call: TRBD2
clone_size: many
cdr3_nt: TGTGCCAGCAGCTTACGGCGGGGGGGCGTTAGGAATGAGCAGTTCTTC
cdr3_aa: CASSLRRGGVRNEQFF

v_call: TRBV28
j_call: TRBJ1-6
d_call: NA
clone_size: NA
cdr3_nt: TGTGCCAGCAGCCTACCCGGACAGCCAAGCTCCTATAATTCACCCCTCCACTTT
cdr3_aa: CASSLPGQPSSYNSPLHF

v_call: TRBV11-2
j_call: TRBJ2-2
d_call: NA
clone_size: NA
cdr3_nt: TGTGCCAGCAGCCCTCCGGCAGGGGTTATAACCGGGGAGCTGTTTTTT
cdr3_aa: CASSPPAGVITGELFF

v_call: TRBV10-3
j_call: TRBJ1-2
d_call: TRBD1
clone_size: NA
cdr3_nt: TGTGCCATCAAGAGGACAGGGGTGGGCTACACCTTC
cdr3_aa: CAIKRTGVGYTF

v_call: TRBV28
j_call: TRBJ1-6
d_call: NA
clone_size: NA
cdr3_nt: TGTGCCAGCAGTTTAGATCGGAACTATAATTCACCCCTCCACTTT
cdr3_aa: CASSLDRNYNSPLHF

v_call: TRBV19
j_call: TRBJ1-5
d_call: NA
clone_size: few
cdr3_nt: TGTGCCAGTAGTAAAGGGGCCAGCAATCAGCCCCAGCATTTT
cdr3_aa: CASSKGASNQPQHF

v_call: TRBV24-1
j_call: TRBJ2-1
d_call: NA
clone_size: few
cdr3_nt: TGTGCCACCAGCTGGGGGGGCAGCCCCTACAATGAGCAGTTCTTC
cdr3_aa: CATSWGGSPYNEQFF

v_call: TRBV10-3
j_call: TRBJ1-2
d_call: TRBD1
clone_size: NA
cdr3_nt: TGTGCCACCGTGGACAGGGAGGTCGACTATGGCTACACCTTC
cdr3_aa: CATVDREVDYGYTF

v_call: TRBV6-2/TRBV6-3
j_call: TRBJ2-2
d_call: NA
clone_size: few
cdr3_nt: TGTGCCAGCAGTTACTTCGCCGGGGAGCTGTTTTTT
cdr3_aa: CASSYFAGELFF

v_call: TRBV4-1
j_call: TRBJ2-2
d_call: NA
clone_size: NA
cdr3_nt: TGCGCCAGCAGCCAAGAAGGCAGCCCGCTGAACACCGGGGAGCTGTTTTTT
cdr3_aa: CASSQEGSPLNTGELFF

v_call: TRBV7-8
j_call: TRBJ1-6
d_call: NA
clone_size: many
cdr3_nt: TGTGCCAGCAGCTTAACGCAGATCATCTATAATTCACCCCTCCACTTT
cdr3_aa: CASSLTQIIYNSPLHF

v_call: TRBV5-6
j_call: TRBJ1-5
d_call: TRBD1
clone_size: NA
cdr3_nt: TGTGCCAGCAGCCCACGGCCTGGACAGGGGCCTTATCAGCCCCAGCATTTT
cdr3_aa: CASSPRPGQGPYQPQHF

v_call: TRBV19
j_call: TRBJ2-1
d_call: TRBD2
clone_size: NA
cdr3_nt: TGTGCCAGTAGACCCCCCGGGGGGACCTACAATGAGCAGTTCTTC
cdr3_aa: CASRPPGGTYNEQFF

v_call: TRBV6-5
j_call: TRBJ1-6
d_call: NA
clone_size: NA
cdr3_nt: TGTGCCAGCAGTTACGACAGAAAGAATTCACCCCTCCACTTT
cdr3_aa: CASSYDRKNSPLHF

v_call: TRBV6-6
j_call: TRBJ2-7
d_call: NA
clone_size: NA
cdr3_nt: TGTGCCAGCAGTGAGGATCGTCGGGGCTTCGAGCAGTACTTC
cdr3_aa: CASSEDRRGFEQYF

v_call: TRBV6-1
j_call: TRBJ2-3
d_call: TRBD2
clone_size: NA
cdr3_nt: TGTGCCAGCAGTGGATTAGCGGGGGGGGCAGATACGCAGTATTTT
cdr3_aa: CASSGLAGGADTQYF

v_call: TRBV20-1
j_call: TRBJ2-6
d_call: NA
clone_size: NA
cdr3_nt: TGCAGTGCCCCCATGTGGGGCTCTGGGGCCAACGTCCTGACTTTC
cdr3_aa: CSAPMWGSGANVLTF

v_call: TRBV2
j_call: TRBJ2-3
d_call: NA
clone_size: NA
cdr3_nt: TGTGCCAGCAGTGAGGGCTTGGGTAGCTCCAGTACAGATACGCAGTATTTT
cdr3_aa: CASSEGLGSSSTDTQYF

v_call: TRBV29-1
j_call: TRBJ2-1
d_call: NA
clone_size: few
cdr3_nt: TGCAGCGTGCCCCTTGTGTCCGAGCAGTTCTTC
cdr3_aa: CSVPLVSEQFF

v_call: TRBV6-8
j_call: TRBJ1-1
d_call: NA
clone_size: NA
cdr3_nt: TGTGCCAGCAGTTACGTTAATGAGGGGGGGATGAACACTGAAGCTTTCTTT
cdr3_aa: CASSYVNEGGMNTEAFF

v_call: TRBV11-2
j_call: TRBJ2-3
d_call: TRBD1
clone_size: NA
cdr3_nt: TGTGCCAGCAGCTTTTCGCCGGGACAGGATAATACGCAGTATTTT
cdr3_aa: CASSFSPGQDNTQYF

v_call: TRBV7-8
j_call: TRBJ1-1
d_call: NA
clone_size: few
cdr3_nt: TGTGCCAGCAGCTTATCAGGCTCTTTGTACACTGAAGCTTTCTTT
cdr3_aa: CASSLSGSLYTEAFF

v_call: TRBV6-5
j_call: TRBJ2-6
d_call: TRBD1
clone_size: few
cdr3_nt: TGTGCCAGCAGTGGGGGACAGGGGGCTGGGGCCAACGTCCTGACTTTC
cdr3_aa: CASSGGQGAGANVLTF

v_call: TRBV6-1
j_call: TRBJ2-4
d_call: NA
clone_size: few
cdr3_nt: TGTGCCACCGCGTGGGGTCCAGCCAAAAACATTCAGTACTTC
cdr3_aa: CATAWGPAKNIQYF

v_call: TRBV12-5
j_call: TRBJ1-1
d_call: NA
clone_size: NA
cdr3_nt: TGTGCTAGTGGTTTGGAGGGGACTGAAGCTTTCTTT
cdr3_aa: CASGLEGTEAFF

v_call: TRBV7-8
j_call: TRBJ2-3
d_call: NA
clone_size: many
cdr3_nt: TGTGCCAGCAGCTTGTATAGCAGAGATACGCAGTATTTT
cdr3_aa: CASSLYSRDTQYF

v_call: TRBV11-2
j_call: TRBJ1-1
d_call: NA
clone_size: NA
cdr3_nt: TGTGCCAGCAGCTTTTGGATCCGGGAAAGGAACACTGAAGCTTTCTTT
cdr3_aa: CASSFWIRERNTEAFF

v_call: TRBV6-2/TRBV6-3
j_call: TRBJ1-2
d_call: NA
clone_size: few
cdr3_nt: TGTGCCAGCAGTTACGGGTCGGGCTACACCTTC
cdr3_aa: CASSYGSGYTF

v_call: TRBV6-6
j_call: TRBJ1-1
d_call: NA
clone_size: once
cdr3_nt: TGTGCCAGCAGTTACTCGAGTATCACTGAAGCTTTCTTT
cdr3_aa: CASSYSSITEAFF

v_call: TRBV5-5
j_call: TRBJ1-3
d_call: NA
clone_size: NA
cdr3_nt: TGTGCCAGCAGCTTCGCGATAGCCTTCAACACCATATATTTT
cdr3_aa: CASSFAIAFNTIYF

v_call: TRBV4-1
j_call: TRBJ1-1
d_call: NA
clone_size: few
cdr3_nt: TGCGCCAGCAGCCAAGGGTTTCAGAACACTGAAGCTTTCTTT
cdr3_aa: CASSQGFQNTEAFF

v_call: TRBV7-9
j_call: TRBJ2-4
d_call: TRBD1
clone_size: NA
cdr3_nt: TGTGCCAGCAGCCACCGGGACAGGGAATCCAAAAACATTCAGTACTTC
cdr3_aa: CASSHRDRESKNIQYF

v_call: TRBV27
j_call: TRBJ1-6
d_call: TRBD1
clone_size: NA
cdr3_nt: TGTGCCAGCAGTTTCAGGGGGCGCGATTCACCCCTCCACTTT
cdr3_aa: CASSFRGRDSPLHF

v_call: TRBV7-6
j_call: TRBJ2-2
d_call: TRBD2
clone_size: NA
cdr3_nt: TGTGCCAGCAGCCTTCTTACGGGGGGGAACACCGGGGAGCTGTTTTTT
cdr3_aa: CASSLLTGGNTGELFF

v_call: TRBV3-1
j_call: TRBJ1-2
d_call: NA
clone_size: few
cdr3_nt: TGTGCCAGCAGCCCCCCCAGGGTTAACTATGGCTACACCTTC
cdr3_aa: CASSPPRVNYGYTF

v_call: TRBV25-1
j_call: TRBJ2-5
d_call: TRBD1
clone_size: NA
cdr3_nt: TGTGCCAGCAGTGGTCTGGACAGGCAAGAGACCCAGTACTTC
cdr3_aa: CASSGLDRQETQYF

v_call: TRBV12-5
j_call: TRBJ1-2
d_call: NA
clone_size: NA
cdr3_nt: TGTGCTAGTGGTTTGGGGCAGAACTATGGCTACACCTTC
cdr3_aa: CASGLGQNYGYTF

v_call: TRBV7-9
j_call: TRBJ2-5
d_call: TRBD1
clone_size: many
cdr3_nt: TGTGCCAGCAGTATACAGGGGGAGCAAGAGACCCAGTACTTC
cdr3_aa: CASSIQGEQETQYF

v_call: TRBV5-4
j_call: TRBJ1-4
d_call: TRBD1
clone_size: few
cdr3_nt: TGTGCCAGCAGCTACGGACAGGGGGCGGATGAAAAACTGTTTTTT
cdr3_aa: CASSYGQGADEKLFF

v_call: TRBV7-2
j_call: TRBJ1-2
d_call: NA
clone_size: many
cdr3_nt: TGTGCCAGCACCGCGGCTAACTATGGCTACACCTTC
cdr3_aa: CASTAANYGYTF

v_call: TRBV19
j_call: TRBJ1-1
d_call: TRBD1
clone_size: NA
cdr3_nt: TGTGCCAGTAATTGGGGGACAGCGAACACTGAAGCTTTCTTT
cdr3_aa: CASNWGTANTEAFF

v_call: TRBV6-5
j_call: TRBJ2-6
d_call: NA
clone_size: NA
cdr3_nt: TGTGCCAGCACCTGGGACGGTTTCTCTGGGGCCAACGTCCTGACTTTC
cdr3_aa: CASTWDGFSGANVLTF

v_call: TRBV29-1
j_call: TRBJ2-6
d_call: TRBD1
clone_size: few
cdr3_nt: TGCAGCGTTGAAACCGTGACAGGGACCGGGGCCAACGTCCTGACTTTC
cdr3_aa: CSVETVTGTGANVLTF